Sequencing of this T cell receptor (beta chain) was carried out in a study of CD8 T cells in ankylosing spondylitis. Quantitative molecular-barcoded 5'-RACE generated the TCR beta libraries. TCRdb used MiXCR to reprocess the 5' RACE reads, holding one entry per CDR3 protein. Of roughly 38,000 distinct CDR3 sequences listed, 2.5% to 3.5% are singletons. Study observations and caveats: Clones linked to disease were reported to show significant enrichment in matched ankylosing spondylitis synovial fluid. Some motif variants had been reported before (in reactive arthritis synovial fluid and blood). A motif in TCR beta, a set of roughly eight highly homologous variants, appeared characteristic of ankylosing spondylitis blood.

In its sample, this clonotype was seen many times. Its antigen is currently unknown. CDR3 size: 16 residues. After removal of 3 bases from V and 0 bases from J, the junction contained 6 bases not matched to a gene. The germline gives CDR1 SGDLS, CDR2 YYNGEE. This chain connects TRBV9 to TRBJ2-4; 7 nucleotides align to TRBD1. Sequenced input: blood, either unsorted or a sorted T cell fraction (not recorded which). This clonotype was sampled from a male donor with ankylosing spondylitis or in good health (not recorded which). As DNA, the CDR3 is TGTGCCAGCAGCGGAACAGGGGAGTTAGCCAAAAACATTCAGTACTTC. The encoded protein is CASSGTGELAKNIQYF.